These T cell receptor beta chains were read from a single sample in a study of control samples from healthy donors and cancer patients. Measured with immunoSEQ multiplex PCR; TCRdb has only the in-frame clones, and not every one. Altogether fewer than 60,000 clones are present, roughly 94% being singletons, with the ten largest covering about 2.4%. The sample consisted of blood. The receptors come from a man aged 25 to 45 in good health. Both conserved end residues are part of each CDR3. Fields, in order: J gene, V gene, CDR3 protein.

J: TRBJ2-2
V: TRBV5-1
CDR3: CASSATSGRASGELFF

J: TRBJ2-3
V: TRBV19
CDR3: CASSITSWGTDTQYF

J: TRBJ1-6
V: TRBV10-3
CDR3: CAIGTGVVSPLHF

J: TRBJ2-3
V: TRBV4-1
CDR3: CASSQGPGLAESTDTQYF

J: TRBJ1-1
V: TRBV21-1
CDR3: CASSRGRAEAFF

J: TRBJ1-1
V: TRBV5-1
CDR3: CASKERTGLTEAFF

J: TRBJ1-6
V: TRBV6-5
CDR3: CASSGLDRYNSPLHF

J: TRBJ1-6
V: TRBV3-1/TRBV3-2
CDR3: CASSLYSVSSYNSPLHF

J: TRBJ2-7
V: TRBV6-2/TRBV6-3
CDR3: CASSYSIGTGIYF

J: TRBJ2-7
V: TRBV10-3
CDR3: CAISAGTLDLDEQYF

J: TRBJ2-1
V: TRBV6-5
CDR3: CASSPTGGPYNEQFF

J: TRBJ2-1
V: TRBV7-2
CDR3: CASSLYGSSYNEQFF

J: TRBJ1-1
V: TRBV11-3
CDR3: CASSLSMNTEAFF

J: TRBJ2-3
V: TRBV28
CDR3: CASSLSLAGDTQYF

J: TRBJ1-2
V: TRBV7-9
CDR3: CASSFGSGYGYTF

J: TRBJ2-1
V: TRBV7-2
CDR3: CASSLLAGGYNEQFF

J: TRBJ2-3
V: TRBV4-1
CDR3: CASSPTGGTQYF

J: TRBJ2-1
V: TRBV2
CDR3: CASSTSGANNEQFF

J: TRBJ1-4
V: TRBV6-2/TRBV6-3
CDR3: CASSRQGRGREKLFF

J: TRBJ2-7
V: TRBV11-3
CDR3: CASSRRDTYEQYF

J: TRBJ2-7
V: TRBV19
CDR3: CASSTRRTLPYEQYF

J: TRBJ2-1
V: TRBV5-1
CDR3: CASSLVLSLGSRTGHEQFF

J: TRBJ1-1
V: TRBV9
CDR3: CASSGRGSAEAFF

J: TRBJ2-7
V: TRBV14
CDR3: CASSRGMGYEQYF

J: TRBJ1-5
V: TRBV20-1
CDR3: CSATDGGHQPQHF

J: TRBJ1-2
V: TRBV10-3
CDR3: CASNRDSSHGYTF

J: TRBJ2-2
V: TRBV9
CDR3: CASTQENTGELFF

J: TRBJ2-1
V: TRBV20-1
CDR3: CSASGTSGGQFF

J: TRBJ1-4
V: TRBV23-1
CDR3: CASIGKLFF

J: TRBJ1-2
V: TRBV9
CDR3: CASSVDQGSYGYTF

J: TRBJ2-3
V: TRBV5-1
CDR3: CASINQAGGSTDTQYF

J: TRBJ2-5
V: TRBV7-9
CDR3: CASSPGQGAYF

J: TRBJ1-5
V: TRBV15
CDR3: CATSPDRSNQPQHF

J: TRBJ1-5
V: TRBV6-5
CDR3: CASSSGPINQPQHF

J: TRBJ2-3
V: TRBV5-4
CDR3: CASSAGLAGITDTQYF

J: TRBJ1-6
V: TRBV7-9
CDR3: CASSLQALASPLHF

J: TRBJ2-3
V: TRBV5-1
CDR3: CASSELAGGDTQYF

J: TRBJ2-1
V: TRBV5-1
CDR3: CASSLRDTLSRGQFF

J: TRBJ1-1
V: TRBV18
CDR3: CASSPNRGTEAFF

J: TRBJ2-7
V: TRBV9
CDR3: CASSVAAGRSYEQYF

J: TRBJ2-3
V: TRBV21-1
CDR3: CASSKIDGISTDTQYF

J: TRBJ2-3
V: TRBV18
CDR3: CASSPNGIVSTDTQYF

J: TRBJ1-6
V: TRBV2
CDR3: CASSHRGGTYNSPLHF

J: TRBJ2-5
V: TRBV11-2
CDR3: CASSSDWGYQETQYF

J: TRBJ1-1
V: TRBV7-9
CDR3: CASSLVAKNTEAFF

J: TRBJ2-3
V: TRBV21-1
CDR3: CASSNPRLRSGRATIQTSTDTQYF

J: TRBJ2-2
V: TRBV9
CDR3: CASSVQQGAAGELFF

J: TRBJ2-1
V: TRBV15
CDR3: CATQGPPYNEQFF

J: TRBJ2-2
V: TRBV6-2/TRBV6-3
CDR3: CASSYREVAGELFF